This T cell receptor beta chain was identified during a study of OX40 agonist ivuxolimab in advanced cancers. Study-level information: Every patient in dose escalation had hepatocellular carcinoma, melanoma, renal cell or head and neck cancer. Past anti-PD-1, anti-PD-L1 or anti-CTLA-4 therapy was accepted, and roughly 40% had received some. Whole-study findings and limits: The CD4+ and CD8+ T cells in the blood had expanded clonally by week 6 at 0.1 to 3.0 mg/kg.

Systemic immunosuppression or a history of autoimmune disease excluded patients. Regarding this clone: What it recognizes is unknown.

Using immunoSEQ multiplex PCR, the repertoire was profiled, and TCRdb retains in-frame clones only, with some absent. In the table there are 57,000 or so clones, 85% to 90% of which are singletons. The starting material was CD4+ or CD8+ T cells sorted from blood, obtained in a trial of the OX40 agonist ivuxolimab. This sequence was found in an adult with an advanced solid tumor such as melanoma, head and neck, liver or kidney cancer.

CDR3 loop: CASMMGGANTEAFF. DNA for the CDR3: TGTGCCAGTATGATGGGAGGAGCTAACACTGAAGCTTTCTTT. The chain is built from TRBV19 and TRBJ1-1; D gene uncertain. With 7 bases removed from V and 2 bases from J, the gap between germline ends came to 14 bases. CDR3 size: 14 residues. Germline V gene lookup returns CDR1 LNHDA and CDR2 SQIVND (reference sequence).